The 16 T cell receptor beta chains below come from one sample, sequenced in a study of cytomegalovirus exposure and HLA in healthy donors. PCR involved 60 Vbeta and 13 Jbeta primers. Clones were sequenced by immunoSEQ multiplex PCR, and TCRdb holds only the in-frame ones, with some missing. The sample records 95,000 to 150,000 clones, 77% being singletons. The sample comprised PBMCs. These receptor sequences come from a human donor in good health.

V usage is TRBV19 and J usage is TRBJ1-2, with D possibly matching TRBD1 (6 bases). V was trimmed by 6 bases and J by 4 bases, leaving 9 bases between them. The CDR3 consists of 12 residues. CDR1 and CDR2 from the germline V gene are LNHDA and SQIVND (reference sequence). In DNA form, the CDR3 reads TGTGCCAGTAGCAGGGGATCCTATGGCTACACCTTC. Encoded protein: CASSRGSYGYTF.

The V call is TRBV6-6, the J call TRBJ1-3, with TRBD1 as a possible D gene (5 bases). The V end was cut by 6 bases, the J end by 2 bases, with 17 bases between. The CDR3 loop spans 16 amino acids. Germline V lookup: CDR1 MNHNY, CDR2 SVGAGI (reference sequence). The CDR3 reads CASSLRGMRTGNTIYF. The CDR3 coding sequence is TGTGCCAGCAGCCTTAGGGGTATGAGGACTGGAAACACCATATATTTT.

V usage is TRBV27 and J usage is TRBJ1-1; 7 nucleotides align to TRBD1. Trimming removed 2 bases from V and 1 base from J; junction bases left unmatched: 1. The CDR3 contains 14 residues. Germline-derived CDR1 and CDR2 are MNHEY and SMNVEV (reference sequence). This CDR3 is CASSLDRANTEAFF. CDR3 nucleotide sequence: TGTGCCAGCAGTTTAGACAGGGCGAACACTGAAGCTTTCTTT.

The chain employs TRBV19 and TRBJ2-5, with TRBD2 matching over 7 bases. The CDR3 is made up of 14 amino acids. Germline V gene lookup returns CDR1 LNHDA and CDR2 SQIVND (reference sequence). V trimming: 7 bases; J trimming: 5 bases; junction bases outside the gene matches: 10. The CDR3 region has the DNA TGTGCCAGTAATAGCGGGCCACGAACGGAGACCCAGTACTTC. This sequence encodes CASNSGPRTETQYF. The full variable domain, completed using reference TRBV19 and TRBJ2-5, is DGGITQSPKYLFRKEGQNVTLSCEQNLNHDAMYWYRQDPGQGLRLIYYSQIVNDFQKGDIAEGYSVSREKKESFPLTVTSAQKNPTAFYLCASNSGPRTETQYFGPGTRLLVL.

The sample holds one count of this clone. The V gene is TRBV11-2, the J gene TRBJ1-5; 8 nucleotides line up with TRBD1. Germline values: CDR1 SGHAT, CDR2 FQNNGV. V trimming: 0 bases; J trimming: 4 bases; junction bases outside the gene matches: 2. This CDR3 contains 15 residues. CDR3 in amino acids: CASSLDGTGNQPQHF. The DNA for the CDR3 is TGTGCCAGCAGCTTAGATGGGACAGGTAATCAGCCCCAGCATTTT.

The chain couples TRBV27 to TRBJ2-3; D might be TRBD1 (5 bases). There are 14 residues in the CDR3. The germline V gene encodes CDR1 MNHEY and CDR2 SMNVEV (reference sequence). V was pared by 5 bases and J by 2 bases, with 11 bases between. The chain's CDR3 is CASSILRDTDTQYF. The DNA for the CDR3 is TGTGCCAGCAGTATCCTCAGGGACACAGATACGCAGTATTTT.

The table lists this clone with a count of one. The V gene is TRBV16, the J gene TRBJ1-1, with 9 bases matching TRBD1. CDR1 and CDR2 from the germline V gene are KGHSY and FQNENV. V shed 0 bases and J 1 base; nucleotides not matched to a gene: 3. The length of the CDR3 is 16 residues. The CDR3 bases are TGTGCCAGCAGCCAATCGAGGGGACAGGGGAACACTGAAGCTTTCTTT. Protein product: CASSQSRGQGNTEAFF.

This chain connects TRBV18 to TRBJ1-5; 7 bases are a match to TRBD1. The germline gives CDR1 KGHSH, CDR2 LQKENI. J gave up 2 bases and V 6 bases, and 4 bases lay outside the gene matches. The CDR3 is 14 residues long. CDR3 sequence reads: CASSADRGNQPQHF. The CDR3 nucleotides are TGTGCCAGCTCGGCAGACAGGGGCAATCAGCCCCAGCATTTT.

The rearrangement joins TRBV29-1 to TRBJ1-1, with TRBD1 as a possible D gene (5 bases). Deletions cut 7 bases from V and 3 bases from J, with 15 bases between. The CDR3 covers 13 residues. Germline V gene data show CDR1 as SQVTM and CDR2 as ANQGSEA. The CDR3 nucleotides are TGCAGCGGAACGGTCGGGGGATACACTGAAGCTTTCTTT. As protein: CSGTVGGYTEAFF.

This clone was seen more than once but under ten times. The J gene is TRBJ2-1, the V gene TRBV19; the match to TRBD1 covers 7 bases. Trimming removed 6 bases from V and 1 base from J; junction bases left unmatched: 9. The germline CDR1 and CDR2 sequences are LNHDA and SQIVND (reference sequence). This CDR3 has 16 residues. CDR3 amino acids: CASSQPVGQSYNEQFF. The CDR3 DNA reads TGTGCCAGTAGCCAACCTGTGGGACAGTCCTACAATGAGCAGTTCTTC.

The rearrangement joins TRBV6-5 to TRBJ2-2, with 7 bases fitting TRBD2. The V gene end was trimmed by 7 bases and the J gene end by 4 bases; junction bases not matched to a gene: 6. This CDR3 is built from 14 residues. From germline, CDR1 is MNHEY and CDR2 SVGAGI. The CDR3 nucleotides read TGTGCCAGCATGACGGGGGGATTCACCGGGGAGCTGTTTTTT. Translating it yields CASMTGGFTGELFF.

This clone was seen a few times. The rearrangement links TRBV13 to TRBJ2-5; TRBD2 is a possible D gene (6 bases). The CDR3 loop spans 15 amino acids. Germline assignment: CDR1 PRHDT and CDR2 FYEKMQ (reference sequence). V dropped 5 bases and J dropped 5 bases, with 18 bases sitting between them. CDR3 region: CASSLNLGGVETQYF. The CDR3 region has the DNA TGTGCCAGCAGCCTAAACCTCGGGGGTGTGGAGACCCAGTACTTC.

The chain combines TRBV4-2 with TRBJ2-4; TRBD1 agrees at 8 bases. Trimming cost V 0 bases and J 0 bases; bases outside gene matches: 16. Per germline, CDR1 LGHNA and CDR2 YNFKEQ. CDR3 length equals 21 residues. The CDR3 loop reads CASSQDRGGQGFRLAKNIQYF. CDR3 bases: TGTGCCAGCAGCCAAGATCGCGGCGGACAGGGTTTCCGTCTAGCCAAAAACATTCAGTACTTC.

The chain employs TRBV21-1 and TRBJ2-7; TRBD2, the table's D call, was not compared with the DNA. TRBV21-1 counts as a pseudogene. The CDR3 is made up of 19 amino acids. This chain's CDR3 is CASSKEKPRNGTSKGEQYF. The DNA for the CDR3 is TGTGCCAGCAGCAAAGAAAAACCAAGAAACGGGACTTCTAAAGGCGAGCAGTACTTC.

This chain links TRBV19 with TRBJ1-1, with D perhaps TRBD1 (5 bases). The CDR3 runs 15 residues. V dropped 5 bases and J dropped 4 bases, with 17 bases sitting between them. The germline V gene has CDR1 LNHDA and CDR2 SQIVND (reference sequence). As DNA, the CDR3 is TGTGCCAGTAGTCAGGGATTGACAGATCTCACTGAAGCTTTCTTT. Protein product: CASSQGLTDLTEAFF.

This chain links TRBV5-6 with TRBJ2-3; 9 nucleotides agree with TRBD2. V shed 4 bases and J 3 bases; nucleotides not matched to a gene: 9. Germline loops: CDR1 SGHDT, CDR2 YYEEEE. This CDR3 comprises 16 residues. The chain's CDR3 is CASSPTSGGGTDTQYF. The CDR3 region has the DNA TGTGCCAGCAGCCCGACTAGCGGAGGGGGGACAGATACGCAGTATTTT.